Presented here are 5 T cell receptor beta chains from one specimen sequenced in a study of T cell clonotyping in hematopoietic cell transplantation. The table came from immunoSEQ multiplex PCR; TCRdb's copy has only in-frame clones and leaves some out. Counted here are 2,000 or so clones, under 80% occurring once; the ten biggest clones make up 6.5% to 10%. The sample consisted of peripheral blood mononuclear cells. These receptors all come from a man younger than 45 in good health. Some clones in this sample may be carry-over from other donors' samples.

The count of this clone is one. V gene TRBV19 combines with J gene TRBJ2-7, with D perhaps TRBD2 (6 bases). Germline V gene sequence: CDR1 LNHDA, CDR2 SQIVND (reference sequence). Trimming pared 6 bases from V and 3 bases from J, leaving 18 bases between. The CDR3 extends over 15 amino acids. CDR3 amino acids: CASSPVLRGGYEQYF. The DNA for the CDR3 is TGTGCCAGTAGCCCAGTCTTGCGGGGAGGCTACGAGCAGTACTTC.

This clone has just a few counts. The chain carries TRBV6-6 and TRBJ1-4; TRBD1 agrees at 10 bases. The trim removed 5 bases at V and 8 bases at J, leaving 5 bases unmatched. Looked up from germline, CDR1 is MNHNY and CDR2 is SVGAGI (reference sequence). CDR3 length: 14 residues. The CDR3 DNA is TGTGCCAGCAGTGGGGACAGGGGAGTCGAAAAACTGTTTTTT. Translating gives CASSGDRGVEKLFF.

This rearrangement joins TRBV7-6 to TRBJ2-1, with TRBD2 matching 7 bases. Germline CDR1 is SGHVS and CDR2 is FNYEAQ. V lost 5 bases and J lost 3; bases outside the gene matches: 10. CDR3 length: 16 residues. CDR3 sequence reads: CASSPGKRGIYNEQFF. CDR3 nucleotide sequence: TGTGCCAGCAGCCCTGGGAAGCGGGGAATCTACAATGAGCAGTTCTTC.

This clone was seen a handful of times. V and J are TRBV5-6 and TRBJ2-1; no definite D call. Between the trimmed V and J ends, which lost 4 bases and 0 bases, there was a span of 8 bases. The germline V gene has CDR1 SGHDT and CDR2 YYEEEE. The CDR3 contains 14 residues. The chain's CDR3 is CASSLPSSYNEQFF. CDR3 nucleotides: TGTGCCAGCAGCCTCCCTAGCTCCTACAATGAGCAGTTCTTC.

Here the CDR3 reads CASSLNKGGRETQYF. In nucleotides, the CDR3 is TGTGCCAGCAGTCTCAACAAGGGCGGGAGAGAGACCCAGTACTTC. The chain has TRBV2 and TRBJ2-5, with 7 bases lining up with TRBD2. Germline V lookup: CDR1 SNHLY, CDR2 FYNNEI. V was pared by 5 bases and J by 4 bases, with 10 bases of the junction left unmatched. This CDR3 comprises 15 residues. The complete variable domain, with remaining parts taken from reference TRBV2 and TRBJ2-5, reads EPEVTQTPSHQVTQMGQEVILRCVPISNHLYFYWYRQILGQKVEFLVSFYNNEISEKSEIFDDQFSVERPDGSNFTLKIRSTKLEDSAMYFCASSLNKGGRETQYFGPGTRLLVL.